This TCR beta chain was retrieved from a study of control samples from healthy donors and cancer patients. Data came from immunoSEQ multiplex PCR; TCRdb stores just in-frame clones and leaves some out. Of some 130,000 clones listed, about 91% are singletons. The V segment lost 5 bases and the J segment 1 base; nucleotides outside the gene matches: 7. Looked up from germline, CDR1 is SEHNR and CDR2 is FQNEAQ (reference sequence). This CDR3 spans 15 amino acids. This clonotype originated in a young man in good health. Sequencing was carried out using blood. V gene TRBV7-9 combines with J gene TRBJ1-1; 7 bases agree with TRBD1. CDR3 loop: CASSTTGAPNTEAFF. CDR3 bases: TGTGCCAGCAGCACTACAGGGGCCCCGAACACTGAAGCTTTCTTT.